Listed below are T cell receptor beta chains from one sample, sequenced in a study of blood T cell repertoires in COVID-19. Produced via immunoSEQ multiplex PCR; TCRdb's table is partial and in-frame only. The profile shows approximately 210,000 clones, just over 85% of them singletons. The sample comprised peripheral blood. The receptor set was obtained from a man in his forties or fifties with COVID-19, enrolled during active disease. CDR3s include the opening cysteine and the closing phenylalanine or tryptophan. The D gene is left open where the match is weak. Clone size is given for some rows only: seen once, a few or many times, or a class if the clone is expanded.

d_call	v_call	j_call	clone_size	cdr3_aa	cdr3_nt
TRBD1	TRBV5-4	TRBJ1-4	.	CASSLDRGDGLFF	TGTGCCAGCAGCTTGGACAGGGGCGACGGACTGTTTTTT
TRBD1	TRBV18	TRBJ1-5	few	CASSLGQGSQPQHF	TGTGCCAGCTCACTGGGACAGGGAAGTCAGCCCCAGCATTTT
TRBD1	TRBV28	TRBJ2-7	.	CASSDRAGQGIREQYF	TGTGCCAGCAGCGATCGGGCGGGACAGGGTATTCGCGAGCAGTACTTC
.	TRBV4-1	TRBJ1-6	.	CASSQATGINSPLHF	TGCGCCAGCAGCCAAGCGACAGGAATCAATTCACCCCTCCACTTT
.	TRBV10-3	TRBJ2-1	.	CAIRGSRGTYNEQFF	TGTGCCATCAGGGGTTCTAGGGGTACCTACAATGAGCAGTTCTTC
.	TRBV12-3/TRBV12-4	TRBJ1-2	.	CASSFGAGYTF	TGTGCCAGCAGTTTCGGAGCTGGCTACACCTTC
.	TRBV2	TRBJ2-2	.	CASSEDWIHRVTGELFF	TGTGCCAGCAGTGAGGACTGGATCCACCGAGTCACCGGGGAGCTGTTTTTT
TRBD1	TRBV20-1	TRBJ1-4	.	CSASAGGALAATNEKLFF	TGCAGTGCTAGTGCAGGGGGCGCGTTAGCCGCAACTAATGAAAAACTGTTTTTT
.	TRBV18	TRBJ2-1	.	CASSPRGSYNEQFF	TGTGCCAGCTCACCACGCGGGTCCTACAATGAGCAGTTCTTC
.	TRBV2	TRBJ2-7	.	CASSEVSAASYEQYF	TGTGCCAGCAGTGAAGTTAGCGCTGCGTCCTACGAGCAGTACTTC
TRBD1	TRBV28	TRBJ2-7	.	CASSFGTGVHEQYF	TGTGCCAGCAGTTTTGGGACAGGGGTCCACGAGCAGTACTTC
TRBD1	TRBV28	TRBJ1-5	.	CASSLIQGGANQPQHF	TGTGCCAGCAGCTTAATACAGGGGGGCGCGAATCAGCCCCAGCATTTT
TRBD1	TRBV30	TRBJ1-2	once	CAWRDRGRFGYGYTF	TGTGCCTGGAGGGACAGGGGGCGCTTCGGGTATGGCTACACCTTC
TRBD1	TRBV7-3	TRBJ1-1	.	CASRTGVNTEAFF	TGTGCCAGCAGGACAGGGGTAAACACTGAAGCTTTCTTT
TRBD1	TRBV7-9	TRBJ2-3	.	CASSLSRGRTDTQYF	TGTGCCAGCAGCTTATCCAGGGGGCGCACAGATACGCAGTATTTT
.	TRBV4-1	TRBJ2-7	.	CASSQASSSYEQYF	TGCGCCAGCAGCCAAGCGTCCAGTTCTTACGAGCAGTACTTC
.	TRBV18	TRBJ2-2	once	CASSSTQGWNTGELFF	TGTGCCAGCTCATCGACACAGGGTTGGAACACCGGGGAGCTGTTTTTT
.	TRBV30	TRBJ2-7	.	CAWGPTGIPPHEQYF	TGTGCCTGGGGACCTACAGGAATCCCTCCCCACGAGCAGTACTTC
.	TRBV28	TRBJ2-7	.	CASSTGTPAAYEQYF	TGTGCCAGCAGTACAGGGACACCCGCAGCCTACGAGCAGTACTTC
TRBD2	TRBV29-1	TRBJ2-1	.	CSVESPGLAGVGEQFF	TGCAGCGTTGAATCCCCCGGACTAGCGGGGGTCGGTGAGCAGTTCTTC
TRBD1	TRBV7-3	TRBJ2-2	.	CASSLSGTGNTGELFF	TGTGCCAGCAGCTTATCGGGGACAGGGAACACCGGGGAGCTGTTTTTT
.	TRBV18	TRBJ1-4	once	CASSLDSSTNEKLFF	TGTGCCAGCTCCCTTGACTCCTCAACTAATGAAAAACTGTTTTTT
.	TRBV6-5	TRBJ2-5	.	CASTRVPETQYF	TGTGCCAGTACGAGGGTTCCAGAGACCCAGTACTTC
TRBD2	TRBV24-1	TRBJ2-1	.	CATSDTGTSGRVLNEQFF	TGTGCCACCAGTGATACCGGGACTAGCGGGAGGGTACTCAATGAGCAGTTCTTC
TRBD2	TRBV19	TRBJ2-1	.	CASSLGLAGGNEQFF	TGTGCCAGTAGTCTAGGACTAGCGGGAGGGAATGAGCAGTTCTTC
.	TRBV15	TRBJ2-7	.	CATSRVRTAYEQYF	TGTGCCACCAGCAGAGTTAGGACAGCCTACGAGCAGTACTTC
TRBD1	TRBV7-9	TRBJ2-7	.	CASSRDREWAEQYF	TGTGCCAGCAGCAGGGACAGGGAGTGGGCCGAGCAGTACTTC
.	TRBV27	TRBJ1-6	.	CASSLRGNNSPLHF	TGTGCCAGCAGTTTAAGGGGGAATAATTCACCCCTCCACTTT
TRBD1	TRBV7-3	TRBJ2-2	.	CASSLLAGGAANTGELFF	TGTGCCAGCAGCTTATTAGCAGGGGGCGCCGCGAACACCGGGGAGCTGTTTTTT
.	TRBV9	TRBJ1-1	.	CASSRATGYGTEAFF	TGTGCCAGCAGCAGAGCAACAGGGTACGGCACTGAAGCTTTCTTT
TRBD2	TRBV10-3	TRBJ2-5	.	CAISEEGLGEETQYF	TGTGCCATCAGTGAAGAGGGACTAGGAGAGGAGACCCAGTACTTC
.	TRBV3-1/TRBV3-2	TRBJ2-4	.	CASSQTGIAKNIQYF	TGTGCCAGCAGCCAAACAGGCATAGCCAAAAACATTCAGTACTTC
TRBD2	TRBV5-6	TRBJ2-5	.	CASMFGGGEETQYF	TGTGCCAGCATGTTTGGGGGAGGGGAAGAGACCCAGTACTTC
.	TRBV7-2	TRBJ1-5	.	CASSARNQPQHF	TGTGCCAGCAGCGCCAGAAATCAGCCCCAGCATTTT
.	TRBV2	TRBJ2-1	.	CASSEMWQNEQFF	TGTGCCAGCAGTGAAATGTGGCAGAATGAGCAGTTCTTC